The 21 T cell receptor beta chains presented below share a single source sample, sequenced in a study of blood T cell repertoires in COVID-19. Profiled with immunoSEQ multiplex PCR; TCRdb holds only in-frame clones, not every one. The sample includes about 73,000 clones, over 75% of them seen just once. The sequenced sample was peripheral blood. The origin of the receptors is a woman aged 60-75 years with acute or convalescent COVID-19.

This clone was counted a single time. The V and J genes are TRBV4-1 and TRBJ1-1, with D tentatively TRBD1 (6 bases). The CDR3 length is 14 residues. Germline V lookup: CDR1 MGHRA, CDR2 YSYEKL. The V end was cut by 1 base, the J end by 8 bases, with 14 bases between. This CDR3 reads CASSQGDTSGEAFF. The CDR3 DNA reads TGCGCCAGCAGCCAAGGGGACACATCAGGGGAAGCTTTCTTT.

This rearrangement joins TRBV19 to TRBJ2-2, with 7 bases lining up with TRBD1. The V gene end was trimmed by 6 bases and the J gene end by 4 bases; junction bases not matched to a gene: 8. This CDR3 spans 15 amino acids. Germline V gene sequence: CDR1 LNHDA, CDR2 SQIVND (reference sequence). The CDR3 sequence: CASRLMTGSTGELFF. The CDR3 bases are TGTGCCAGTAGGTTAATGACAGGGTCCACCGGGGAGCTGTTTTTT.

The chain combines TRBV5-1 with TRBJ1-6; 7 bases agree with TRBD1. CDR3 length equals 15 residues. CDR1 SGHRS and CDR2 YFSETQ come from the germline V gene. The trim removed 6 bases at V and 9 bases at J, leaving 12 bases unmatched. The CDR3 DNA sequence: TGCGCCAGCACTAAACAGGGACAGTCATCTTCACCCCTCCACTTT. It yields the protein CASTKQGQSSSPLHF.

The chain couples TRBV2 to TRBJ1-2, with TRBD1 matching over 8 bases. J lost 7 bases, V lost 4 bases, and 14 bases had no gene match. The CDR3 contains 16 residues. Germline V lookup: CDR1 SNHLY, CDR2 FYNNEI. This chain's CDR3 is CASSVTTGAQGPGYTF. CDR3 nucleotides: TGTGCCAGCAGTGTCACGACAGGGGCACAGGGTCCTGGCTACACCTTC. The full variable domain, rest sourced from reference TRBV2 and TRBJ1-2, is EPEVTQTPSHQVTQMGQEVILRCVPISNHLYFYWYRQILGQKVEFLVSFYNNEISEKSEIFDDQFSVERPDGSNFTLKIRSTKLEDSAMYFCASSVTTGAQGPGYTFGSGTRLTVV.

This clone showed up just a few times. The CDR3 DNA reads as TGTGCCAGCAGTCCGACGGGAGGGACAGGGGGCACGCAGTATTTT. Amino acid sequence: CASSPTGGTGGTQYF. The rearrangement uses TRBV27 and TRBJ2-3; 12 nucleotides align to TRBD1. The CDR3 extends over 15 amino acids. In germline, CDR1 is MNHEY, CDR2 SMNVEV (reference sequence). Unmatched junction bases numbered 9, after V lost 5 bases and J lost 9 bases.

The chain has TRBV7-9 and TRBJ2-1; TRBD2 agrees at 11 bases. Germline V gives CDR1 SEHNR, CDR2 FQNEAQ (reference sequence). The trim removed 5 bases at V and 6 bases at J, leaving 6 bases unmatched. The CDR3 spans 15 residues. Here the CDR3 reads CASSPGTSGTNEQFF. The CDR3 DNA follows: TGTGCCAGCAGCCCCGGGACTAGCGGAACCAATGAGCAGTTCTTC.

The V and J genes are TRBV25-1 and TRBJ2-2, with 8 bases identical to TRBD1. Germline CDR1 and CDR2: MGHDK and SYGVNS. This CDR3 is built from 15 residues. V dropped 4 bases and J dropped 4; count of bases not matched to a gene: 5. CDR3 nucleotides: TGTGCCAGCAGTGTCTCAGGGGGCGGCACCGGGGAGCTGTTTTTT. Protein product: CASSVSGGGTGELFF.

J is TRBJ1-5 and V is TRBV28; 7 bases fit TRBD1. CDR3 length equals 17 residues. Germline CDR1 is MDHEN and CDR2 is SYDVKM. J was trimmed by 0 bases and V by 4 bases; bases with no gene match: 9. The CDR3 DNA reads TGTGCCAGCAGTTCGGACAGGCGAGACTATAGCAATCAGCCCCAGCATTTT. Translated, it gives CASSSDRRDYSNQPQHF.

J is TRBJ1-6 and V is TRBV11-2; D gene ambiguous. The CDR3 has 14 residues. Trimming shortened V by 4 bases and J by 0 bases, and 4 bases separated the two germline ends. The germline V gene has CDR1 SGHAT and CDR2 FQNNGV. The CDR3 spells CASSSFSYNSPLHF. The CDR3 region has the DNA TGTGCCAGCAGCTCGTTCTCCTATAATTCACCCCTCCACTTT. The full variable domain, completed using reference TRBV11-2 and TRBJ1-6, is EAGVAQSPRYKIIEKRQSVAFWCNPISGHATLYWYQQILGQGPKLLIQFQNNGVVDDSQLPKDRFSAERLKGVDSTLKIQPAKLEDSAVYLCASSSFSYNSPLHFGNGTRLTVT.

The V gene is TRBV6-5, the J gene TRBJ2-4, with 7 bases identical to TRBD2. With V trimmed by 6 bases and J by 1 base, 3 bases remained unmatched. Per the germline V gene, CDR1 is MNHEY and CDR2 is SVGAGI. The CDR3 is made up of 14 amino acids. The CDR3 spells CASRTSAAKNIQYF. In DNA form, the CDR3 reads TGTGCCAGCAGAACTAGCGCTGCCAAAAACATTCAGTACTTC.

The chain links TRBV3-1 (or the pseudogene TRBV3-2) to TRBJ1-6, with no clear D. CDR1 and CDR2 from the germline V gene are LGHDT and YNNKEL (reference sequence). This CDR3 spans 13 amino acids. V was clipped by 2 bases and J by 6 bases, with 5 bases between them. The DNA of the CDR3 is TGTGCCAGCAGCCAACGGGGTAATTCACCCCTCCACTTT. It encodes CASSQRGNSPLHF.

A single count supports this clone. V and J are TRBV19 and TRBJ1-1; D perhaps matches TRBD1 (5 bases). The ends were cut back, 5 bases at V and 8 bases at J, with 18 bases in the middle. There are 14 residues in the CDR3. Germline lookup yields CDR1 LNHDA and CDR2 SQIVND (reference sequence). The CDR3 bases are TGTGCCAGTAGTGCTTACGCAGGGTCTAAAGAAGCTTTCTTT. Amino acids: CASSAYAGSKEAFF.

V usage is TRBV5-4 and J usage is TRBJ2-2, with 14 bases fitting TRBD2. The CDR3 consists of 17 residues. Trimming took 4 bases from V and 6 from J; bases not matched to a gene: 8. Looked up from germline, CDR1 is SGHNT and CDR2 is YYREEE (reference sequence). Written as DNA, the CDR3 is TGTGCCAGCAGCCCCGGGACTAGCGGGAGAGCCCCCGGGGAGCTGTTTTTT. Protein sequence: CASSPGTSGRAPGELFF.

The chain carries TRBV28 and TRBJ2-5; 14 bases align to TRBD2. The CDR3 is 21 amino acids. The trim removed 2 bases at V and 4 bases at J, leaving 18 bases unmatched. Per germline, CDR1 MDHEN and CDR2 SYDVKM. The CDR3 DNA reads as TGTGCCAGCAGTTTACGTAGGGGGACTAGCGGGAGTCGAGTTGCGCGAGAGACCCAGTACTTC. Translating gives CASSLRRGTSGSRVARETQYF.

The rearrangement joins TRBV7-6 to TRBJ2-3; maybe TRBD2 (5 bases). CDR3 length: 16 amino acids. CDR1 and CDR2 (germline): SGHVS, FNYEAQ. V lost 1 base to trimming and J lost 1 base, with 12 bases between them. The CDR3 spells CASSLGTRIRTDTQYF. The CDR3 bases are TGTGCCAGCAGCTTAGGCACTAGGATTCGCACAGATACGCAGTATTTT.

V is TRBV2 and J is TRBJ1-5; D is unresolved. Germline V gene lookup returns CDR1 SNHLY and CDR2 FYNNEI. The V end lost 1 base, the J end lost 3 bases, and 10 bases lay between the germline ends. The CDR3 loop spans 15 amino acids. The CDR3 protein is CASSEGRQPNQPQHF. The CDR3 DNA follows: TGTGCCAGCAGTGAAGGCAGGCAGCCCAATCAGCCCCAGCATTTT.

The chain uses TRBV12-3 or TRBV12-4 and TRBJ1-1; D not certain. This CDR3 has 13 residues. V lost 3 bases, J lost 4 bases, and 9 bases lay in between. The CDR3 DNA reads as TGTGCCAGCAGTTTGATTGCGGCCACTGAAGCTTTCTTT. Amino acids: CASSLIAATEAFF.

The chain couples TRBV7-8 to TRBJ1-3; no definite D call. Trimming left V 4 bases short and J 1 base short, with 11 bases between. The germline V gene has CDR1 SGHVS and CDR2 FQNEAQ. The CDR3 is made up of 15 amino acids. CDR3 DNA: TGTGCCAGCAGCTCCGACGAACTATCTGGAAACACCATATATTTT. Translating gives CASSSDELSGNTIYF.

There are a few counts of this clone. CDR3 bases: TGTGCCAGCAGCTTAGAACCGGGTCCCACCTACAATGAGCAGTTCTTC. Its protein is CASSLEPGPTYNEQFF. The chain couples TRBV11-2 to TRBJ2-1; D ambiguous. Germline CDR1 reads SGHAT; CDR2 reads FQNNGV. Trimming cost V 0 bases and J 2 bases, with 11 bases left between them. The CDR3 is made up of 16 amino acids.

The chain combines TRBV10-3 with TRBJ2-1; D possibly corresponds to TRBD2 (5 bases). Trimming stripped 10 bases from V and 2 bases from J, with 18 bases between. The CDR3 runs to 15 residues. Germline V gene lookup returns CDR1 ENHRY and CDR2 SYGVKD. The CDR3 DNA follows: TGTGCCAAGCCGGGTAGGCGGGCCCCCTACAATGAGCAGTTCTTC. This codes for CAKPGRRAPYNEQFF.

CDR3 protein: CASSQDRGHEKLFF. As DNA, the CDR3 is TGTGCCAGCAGTCAGGACAGGGGCCATGAAAAACTGTTTTTT. The chain has TRBV7-9 and TRBJ1-4; TRBD1 matches at 9 bases. This CDR3 is built from 14 residues. CDR1 is SEHNR and CDR2 is FQNEAQ in the germline V gene (reference sequence). Losses at the gene ends were 6 bases for V and 6 bases for J; bases not matched to a gene: 5.